This T cell receptor (beta chain) came from a study of cytomegalovirus exposure and HLA in healthy donors. Germline trimming cut 0 bases from V and 8 bases from J; bases unmatched to any gene: 4. The CDR3 is 14 amino acids. Germline V gene lookup returns CDR1 LGHNA and CDR2 YSLEER. Profiled with immunoSEQ multiplex PCR; TCRdb holds only in-frame clones, not every one. Among some 150,000 clones, around nine tenths were seen once, and the ten largest hold 2% to 3%. The TCR was taken from a man aged 18 to 30 in good health and CMV-seropositive. Sequencing was carried out using PBMCs. This rearrangement joins TRBV4-3 to TRBJ1-2; TRBD1 agrees at 9 bases. The CDR3 loop is CASSQEYRGQGYTF. The CDR3 nucleotides are TGCGCCAGCAGCCAAGAATACAGGGGGCAAGGCTACACCTTC.